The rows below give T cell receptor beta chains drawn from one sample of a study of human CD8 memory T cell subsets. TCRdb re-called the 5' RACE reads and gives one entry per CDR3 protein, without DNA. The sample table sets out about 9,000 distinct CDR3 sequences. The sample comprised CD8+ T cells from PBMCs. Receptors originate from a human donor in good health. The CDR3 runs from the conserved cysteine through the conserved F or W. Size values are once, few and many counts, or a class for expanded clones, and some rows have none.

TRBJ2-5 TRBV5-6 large CASSLTGFQETQYF
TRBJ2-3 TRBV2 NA CASSSGSSSTDTQYF
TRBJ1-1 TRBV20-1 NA CSAREGRTEAFF
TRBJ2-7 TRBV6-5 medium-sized CASSYSEGDYEQYF
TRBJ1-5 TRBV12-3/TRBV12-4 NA CASSLALGDYSNQPQHF
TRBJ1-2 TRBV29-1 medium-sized CSVSTGGWYGYTF
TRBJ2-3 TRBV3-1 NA CASSQEGTGADTQYF
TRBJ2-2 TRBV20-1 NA CSARDWQSIRNTGELFF
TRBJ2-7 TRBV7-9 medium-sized CASSLPGSYEQYF
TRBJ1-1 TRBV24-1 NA CATSVTSRDRRLGAFF
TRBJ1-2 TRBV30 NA CASRTGDAYGYTF
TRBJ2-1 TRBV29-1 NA CSVRLAGLSSYNEQFF
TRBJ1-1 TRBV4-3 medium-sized CASTQTRGWTEAFF
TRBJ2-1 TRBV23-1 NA CASTPYRPDEQFF
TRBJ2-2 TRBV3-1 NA CASSFESSGTYTGELFF
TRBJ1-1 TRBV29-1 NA CSGGTGSNTEAFF
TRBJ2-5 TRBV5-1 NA CASSMGLAGLETQYF
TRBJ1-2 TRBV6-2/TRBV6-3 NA CASTPRPLNPYGYTF
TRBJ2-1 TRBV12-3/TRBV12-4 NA CASSGGLAYNEQFF
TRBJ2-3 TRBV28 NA CASSSYRESTDTQYF
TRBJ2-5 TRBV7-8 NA CASSLGSREYQETQYF
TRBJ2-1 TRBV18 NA CASSPTSGGYNEQFF
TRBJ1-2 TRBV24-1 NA CATSDAGQNYGYTF